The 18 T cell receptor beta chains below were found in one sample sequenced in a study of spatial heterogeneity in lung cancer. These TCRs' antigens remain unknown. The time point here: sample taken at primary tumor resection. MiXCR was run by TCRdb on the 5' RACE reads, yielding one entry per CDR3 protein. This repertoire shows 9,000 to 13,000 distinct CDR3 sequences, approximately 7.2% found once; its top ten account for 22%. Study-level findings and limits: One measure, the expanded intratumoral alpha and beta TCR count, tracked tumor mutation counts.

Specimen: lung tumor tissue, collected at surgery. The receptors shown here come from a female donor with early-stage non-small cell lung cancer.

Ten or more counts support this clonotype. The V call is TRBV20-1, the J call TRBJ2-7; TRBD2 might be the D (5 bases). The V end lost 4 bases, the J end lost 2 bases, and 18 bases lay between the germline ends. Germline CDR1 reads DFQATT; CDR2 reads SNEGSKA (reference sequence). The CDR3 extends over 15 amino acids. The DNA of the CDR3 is TGCAGTGCTATCCCTCGACGGGGAAGGACCTACGAGCAGTACTTC. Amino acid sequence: CSAIPRRGRTYEQYF.

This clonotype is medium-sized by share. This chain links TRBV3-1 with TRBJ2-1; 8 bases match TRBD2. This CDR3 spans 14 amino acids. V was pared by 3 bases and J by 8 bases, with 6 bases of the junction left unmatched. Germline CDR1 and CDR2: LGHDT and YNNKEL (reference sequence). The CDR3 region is CASSHSGGTYEQFF. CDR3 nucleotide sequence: TGTGCCAGCAGCCATTCGGGGGGGACATATGAGCAGTTCTTC.

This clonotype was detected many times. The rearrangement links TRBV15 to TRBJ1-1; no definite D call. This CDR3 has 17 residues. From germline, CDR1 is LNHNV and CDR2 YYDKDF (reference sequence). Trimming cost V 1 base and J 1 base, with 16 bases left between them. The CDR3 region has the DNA TGTGCCACCAGCAGAGGATTCCAGCGAGGGTGGAACACTGAAGCTTTCTTT. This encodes CATSRGFQRGWNTEAFF.

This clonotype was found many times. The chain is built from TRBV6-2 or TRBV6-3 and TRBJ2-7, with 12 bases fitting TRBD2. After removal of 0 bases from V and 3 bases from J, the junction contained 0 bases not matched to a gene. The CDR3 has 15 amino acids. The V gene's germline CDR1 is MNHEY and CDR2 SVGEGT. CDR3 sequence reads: CASSYSTSGGYEQYF. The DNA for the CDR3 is TGTGCCAGCAGTTACTCGACTAGCGGGGGCTACGAGCAGTACTTC.

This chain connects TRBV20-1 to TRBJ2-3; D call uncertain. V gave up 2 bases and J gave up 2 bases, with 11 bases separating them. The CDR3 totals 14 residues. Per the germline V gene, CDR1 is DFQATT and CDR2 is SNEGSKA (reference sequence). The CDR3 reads CSARPGVLTDTQYF. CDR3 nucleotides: TGCAGTGCTAGACCCGGAGTCCTCACAGATACGCAGTATTTT.

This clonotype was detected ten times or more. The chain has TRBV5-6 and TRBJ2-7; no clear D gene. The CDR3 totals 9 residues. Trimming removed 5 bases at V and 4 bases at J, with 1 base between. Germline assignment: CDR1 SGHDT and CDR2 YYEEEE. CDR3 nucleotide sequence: TGTGCCAGCAGTTACGAGCAGTACTTC. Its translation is CASSYEQYF.

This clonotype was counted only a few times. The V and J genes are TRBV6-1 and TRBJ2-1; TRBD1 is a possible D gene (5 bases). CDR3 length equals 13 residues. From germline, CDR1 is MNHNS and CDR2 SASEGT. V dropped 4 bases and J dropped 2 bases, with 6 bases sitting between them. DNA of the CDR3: TGTGCCAGCAGTGTGGGGCCCTACAATGAGCAGTTCTTC. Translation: CASSVGPYNEQFF.

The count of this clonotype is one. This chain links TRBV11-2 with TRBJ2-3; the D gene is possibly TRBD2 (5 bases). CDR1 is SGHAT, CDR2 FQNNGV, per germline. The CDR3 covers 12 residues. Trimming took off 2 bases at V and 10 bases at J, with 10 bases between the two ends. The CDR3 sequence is CASSLSGAPQYF. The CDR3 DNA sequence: TGTGCCAGCAGCTTAAGCGGCGCCCCGCAGTATTTT. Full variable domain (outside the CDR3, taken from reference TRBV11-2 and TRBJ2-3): EAGVAQSPRYKIIEKRQSVAFWCNPISGHATLYWYQQILGQGPKLLIQFQNNGVVDDSQLPKDRFSAERLKGVDSTLKIQPAKLEDSAVYLCASSLSGAPQYFGPGTRLTVL.

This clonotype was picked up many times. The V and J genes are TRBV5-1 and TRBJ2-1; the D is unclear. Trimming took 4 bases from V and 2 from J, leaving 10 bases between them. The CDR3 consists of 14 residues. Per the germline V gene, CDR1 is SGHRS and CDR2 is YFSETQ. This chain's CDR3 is CASSGDTAYNEQFF. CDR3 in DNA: TGCGCCAGCAGCGGTGACACAGCCTACAATGAGCAGTTCTTC.

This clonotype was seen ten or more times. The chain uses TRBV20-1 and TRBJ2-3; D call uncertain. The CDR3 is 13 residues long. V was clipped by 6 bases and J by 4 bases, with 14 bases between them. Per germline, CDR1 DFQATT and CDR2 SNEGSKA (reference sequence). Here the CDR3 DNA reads TGCAGTGCCCTTATGGGCCCGGCAGATACGCAGTATTTT. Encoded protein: CSALMGPADTQYF.

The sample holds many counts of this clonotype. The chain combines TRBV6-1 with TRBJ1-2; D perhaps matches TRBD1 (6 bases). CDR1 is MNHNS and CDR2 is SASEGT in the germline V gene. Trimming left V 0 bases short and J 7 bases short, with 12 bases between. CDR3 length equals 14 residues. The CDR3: CASSEADRGAGYTF. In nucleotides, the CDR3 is TGTGCCAGCAGTGAAGCGGACAGAGGGGCTGGCTACACCTTC.

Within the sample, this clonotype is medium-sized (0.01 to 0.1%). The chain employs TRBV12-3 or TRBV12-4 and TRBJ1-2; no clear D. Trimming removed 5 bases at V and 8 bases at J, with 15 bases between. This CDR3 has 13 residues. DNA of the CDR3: TGTGCCAGCAGTATCTCCCGCGGGTCGGGCTACACCTTC. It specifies CASSISRGSGYTF.

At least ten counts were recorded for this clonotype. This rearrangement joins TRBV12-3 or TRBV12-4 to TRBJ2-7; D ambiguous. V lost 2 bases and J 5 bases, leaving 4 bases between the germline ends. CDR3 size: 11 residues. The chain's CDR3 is CASSLLDEQYF. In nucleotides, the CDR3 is TGTGCCAGCAGTTTATTGGACGAGCAGTACTTC.

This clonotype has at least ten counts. CDR3 nucleotide sequence: TGTGCCAGCAGTTTACGACAGAATAGCAATCAGCCCCAGCATTTT. It codes for CASSLRQNSNQPQHF. The J gene is TRBJ1-5, the V gene TRBV12-3 or TRBV12-4, with D possibly matching TRBD1 (5 bases). This CDR3 is built from 15 residues. V dropped 2 bases and J dropped 0 bases, with 8 bases sitting between them.

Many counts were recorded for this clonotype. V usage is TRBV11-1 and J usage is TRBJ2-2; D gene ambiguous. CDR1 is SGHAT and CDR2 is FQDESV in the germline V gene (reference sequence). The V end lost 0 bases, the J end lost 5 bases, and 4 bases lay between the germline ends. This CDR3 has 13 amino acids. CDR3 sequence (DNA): TGTGCCAGCAGCTTAGCGCTTACCGGGGAGCTGTTTTTT. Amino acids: CASSLALTGELFF.

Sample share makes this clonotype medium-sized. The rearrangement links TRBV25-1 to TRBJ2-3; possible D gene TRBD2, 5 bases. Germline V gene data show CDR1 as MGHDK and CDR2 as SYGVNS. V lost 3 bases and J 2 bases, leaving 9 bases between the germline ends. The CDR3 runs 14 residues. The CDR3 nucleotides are TGTGCCAGCAGTGATCCGGGAACCACAGATACGCAGTATTTT. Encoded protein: CASSDPGTTDTQYF.

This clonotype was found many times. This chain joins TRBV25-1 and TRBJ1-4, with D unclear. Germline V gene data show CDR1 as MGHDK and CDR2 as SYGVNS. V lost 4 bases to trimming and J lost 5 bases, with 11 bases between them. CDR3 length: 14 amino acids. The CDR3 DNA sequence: TGTGCCAGCAGTGCTTGGGAACAGAATGAAAAACTGTTTTTT. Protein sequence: CASSAWEQNEKLFF.

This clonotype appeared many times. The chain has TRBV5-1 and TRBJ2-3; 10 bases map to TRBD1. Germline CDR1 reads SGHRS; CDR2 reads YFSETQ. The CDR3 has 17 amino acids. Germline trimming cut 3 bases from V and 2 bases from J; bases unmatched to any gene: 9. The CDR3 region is CASSSGQGITLTDTQYF. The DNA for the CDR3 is TGCGCCAGCAGCTCGGGACAGGGGATCACCCTCACAGATACGCAGTATTTT. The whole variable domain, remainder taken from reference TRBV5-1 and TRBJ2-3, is KAGVTQTPRYLIKTRGQQVTLSCSPISGHRSVSWYQQTPGQGLQFLFEYFSETQRNKGNFPGRFSGRQFSNSRSEMNVSTLELGDSALYLCASSSGQGITLTDTQYFGPGTRLTVL.